The source of this T cell receptor beta chain is a study of chemoradiotherapy in HPV16-positive cancers. The study, taken as a whole, reports: The functional HPV-specific definition rests on just a couple of HPV16-positive patients. Candidate HPV-specific clones and E7-related TCR motifs grew in tumor during treatment.

TCRdb's table, derived via immunoSEQ multiplex PCR, lists solely in-frame clones and lacks some. The sample lists 30,000 or so clones; 84% were seen once. Of note for this clone: What it recognizes is unknown.

Germline CDR1 and CDR2: SGHTA and FQGNSA. Trimming stripped 6 bases from V and 4 bases from J, with 15 bases between. This CDR3 is built from 14 residues. The sequence derives from a human donor with HPV-associated anogenital cancer. The sample was blood, taken from a patient who underwent chemoradiotherapy. The rearrangement uses TRBV7-2 and TRBJ1-2; a weak D match, TRBD1 (5 bases). CDR3 DNA sequence: TGTGCCAGCAGGGGACTGGAGACCGGCTATGGCTACACCTTC. It codes for CASRGLETGYGYTF.